This T cell receptor (beta chain) was sequenced during a study of T cells expressing NK-cell markers. Study details: One of eight sequenced donors was HCMV-seronegative; the other seven were seropositive. General study results and limits: Where several donors were concerned, these clonotypes also led the CD3+CD56-NKG2C+ fraction.

A remark on this clonotype: What it recognizes is unknown.

Production of TCR beta cDNA relied on 5'RACE template switching with UMIs. TCRdb processed the 5' RACE reads again and assigns one entry to each CDR3 protein, with no DNA. The sample table includes 300,000 to 500,000 distinct CDR3 sequences. The sequence was obtained from a woman between 45 and 60 years old in good health. Specimen: blood T cells: a sorted CD56 or NKG2C T cell subset, CD4+ or CD8+ T cells, or bulk PBMC T cells (not recorded which).

CDR3: CASSLLSGQGARNTKDTQYF. The rearrangement links TRBV5-1 to TRBJ2-3; TCRdb's D gene call, TRBD1, goes unchecked for lack of DNA. Germline V gives CDR1 SGHRS, CDR2 YFSETQ. The CDR3 covers 20 residues.